The 27 T cell receptor beta chains below come from one sample, sequenced in a study of long-term antiretroviral therapy in people with HIV. With survey level as its setting, the immunoSEQ assay was v3.0. Profiled with immunoSEQ multiplex PCR; TCRdb holds only in-frame clones, not every one. This table has roughly 18,000 clones, approximately 92% appearing once. This specimen was unsorted PBMCs, taken 4.2 years after starting antiretroviral therapy. Receptors originate from a man in his forties or fifties with HIV.

The chain is built from TRBV5-6 and TRBJ1-5; a weak D match, TRBD1 (5 bases). The CDR3 length is 15 residues. Germline CDR1 and CDR2: SGHDT and YYEEEE. V lost 1 base to trimming and J lost 1 base, with 9 bases between them. The CDR3 DNA follows: TGTGCCAGCAGCTTGTGGGGGGTAAGCAATCAGCCCCAGCATTTT. It codes for CASSLWGVSNQPQHF.

The V and J genes are TRBV28 and TRBJ2-7, with 8 bases lining up with TRBD1. Trimming cost V 6 bases and J 5 bases; bases outside gene matches: 15. The V gene's germline CDR1 is MDHEN and CDR2 SYDVKM. The CDR3 is 16 residues long. Written as DNA, the CDR3 is TGTGCCAGCAGCAGTCCTGTAGGCAGGGGGCGCCACGAGCAGTACTTC. It is translated as CASSSPVGRGRHEQYF. The variable domain in full, completed from reference TRBV28 and TRBJ2-7, reads DVKVTQSSRYLVKRTGEKVFLECVQDMDHENMFWYRQDPGLGLRLIYFSYDVKMKEKGDIPEGYSVSREKKERFSLILESASTNQTSMYLCASSSPVGRGRHEQYFGPGTRLTVT.

The chain joins TRBV5-1 to TRBJ2-3; 15 bases are a match to TRBD2. Germline lookup yields CDR1 SGHRS and CDR2 YFSETQ. J gave up 8 bases and V 3 bases, and 10 bases lay outside the gene matches. This CDR3 region has 17 residues. As DNA, the CDR3 is TGCGCCAGCAGCTCTGGACTAGCGGGGGGGCAGGGGAGTACGCAGTATTTT. It encodes CASSSGLAGGQGSTQYF.

The chain carries TRBV5-1 and TRBJ1-2; D not resolved. Germline V gene lookup returns CDR1 SGHRS and CDR2 YFSETQ. The CDR3 runs to 11 residues. V gave up 4 bases and J gave up 10 bases, with 11 bases separating them. CDR3 in DNA: TGCGCCAGCAGCGATCGAGGTTCCTACACCTTC. This translates into CASSDRGSYTF.

The V call is TRBV5-1, the J call TRBJ2-3, with TRBD2 matching 9 bases. CDR3 size: 16 residues. The germline gives CDR1 SGHRS, CDR2 YFSETQ. The V gene end was trimmed by 3 bases and the J gene end by 6 bases; junction bases not matched to a gene: 11. CDR3 in amino acids: CASSSRTSAGSDTQYF. For the CDR3, the DNA is TGCGCCAGCAGCTCACGGACTAGCGCGGGGTCGGATACGCAGTATTTT.

This clone was observed once. The chain carries TRBV9 and TRBJ1-4, with a tentative D call TRBD1 (5 bases). Germline CDR1 SGDLS, CDR2 YYNGEE. Trimming shortened V by 4 bases and J by 3 bases, and 13 bases separated the two germline ends. The CDR3 spans 15 residues. For the CDR3, the DNA is TGTGCCAGCAGCTTGAGACAGTCACCTAATGAAAAACTGTTTTTT. Translated: CASSLRQSPNEKLFF.

The rearrangement joins TRBV30 to TRBJ2-3; 9 nucleotides match TRBD1. This CDR3 contains 13 residues. V lost 5 bases and J lost 0; bases outside the gene matches: 0. Germline V gene data show CDR1 as GTSNPN and CDR2 as SVGIG (reference sequence). Written as DNA, the CDR3 is TGTGCCTGGGACAGGGGGAGCACAGATACGCAGTATTTT. This codes for CAWDRGSTDTQYF.

The CDR3 sequence: CASSERQTNSPLHF. Here the CDR3 DNA reads TGCGCCAGCAGTGAGAGGCAGACTAATTCACCCCTCCACTTT. The rearrangement uses TRBV10-2 and TRBJ1-6; no clear D. This CDR3 spans 14 amino acids. Germline loops: CDR1 WSHSY, CDR2 SAAADI. Trimming took off 2 bases at V and 6 bases at J, with 8 bases between the two ends.

This sequence joins TRBV2 and TRBJ1-6; maybe TRBD1 (5 bases). The V gene lost 7 bases and the J gene lost 0 bases, with 10 bases spanning the gap. The CDR3 loop spans 15 amino acids. From germline, CDR1 is SNHLY and CDR2 FYNNEI. The CDR3 DNA follows: TGTGCCAGCAAGAGACAGAGCTCCTATAATTCACCCCTCCACTTT. Translated, it gives CASKRQSSYNSPLHF. The entire variable domain, with the rest obtained from reference TRBV2 and TRBJ1-6, is as follows: EPEVTQTPSHQVTQMGQEVILRCVPISNHLYFYWYRQILGQKVEFLVSFYNNEISEKSEIFDDQFSVERPDGSNFTLKIRSTKLEDSAMYFCASKRQSSYNSPLHFGNGTRLTVT.

This clone has just one count. The V and J genes are TRBV4-2 and TRBJ2-1; D gene ambiguous. This CDR3 has 13 amino acids. From germline, CDR1 is LGHNA and CDR2 YNFKEQ. The ends were cut back, 4 bases at V and 5 bases at J, with 9 bases in the middle. Here the CDR3 DNA reads TGTGCCAGCAGCCGTAGCCCCAACAATGAGCAGTTCTTC. Amino acids: CASSRSPNNEQFF.

The V gene is TRBV9, the J gene TRBJ1-4; tentatively, D is TRBD1 (5 bases). V shed 3 bases and J shed 6 bases, with 15 bases lying between them. The CDR3 contains 15 residues. Germline assignment: CDR1 SGDLS and CDR2 YYNGEE. The CDR3 coding sequence is TGTGCCAGCAGCGCCTCGGAGGGGTGGGATGAAAAACTGTTTTTT. It encodes CASSASEGWDEKLFF.

This clone was seen only once. The rearrangement joins TRBV5-6 to TRBJ2-3; D ambiguous. Germline V lookup: CDR1 SGHDT, CDR2 YYEEEE. Trimming took off 6 bases at V and 2 bases at J, with 16 bases between the two ends. The CDR3 sequence is 15 residues long. The CDR3 bases are TGTGCCAGCACCGTCTCCGGGCAGAACACAGATACGCAGTATTTT. Amino acids: CASTVSGQNTDTQYF.

The chain employs TRBV7-2 and TRBJ2-3; D is unclear. This CDR3 spans 14 amino acids. V dropped 1 base and J dropped 0 bases, with 5 bases sitting between them. The germline gives CDR1 SGHTA, CDR2 FQGNSA. The CDR3 DNA sequence: TGTGCCAGCAGCTTAGTCTCTAGCACAGATACGCAGTATTTT. Translating gives CASSLVSSTDTQYF.

J is TRBJ1-5 and V is TRBV2; 12 bases are a match to TRBD1. Germline V gene data show CDR1 as SNHLY and CDR2 as FYNNEI. Unmatched junction bases numbered 6, after V lost 9 bases and J lost 0 bases. This CDR3 contains 16 residues. CDR3 coding DNA: TGTGCCAGTGGGGACAGGGGGCTGGGTAGCAATCAGCCCCAGCATTTT. The encoded protein is CASGDRGLGSNQPQHF.

The CDR3 DNA reads as TGTGCCAGCAGTTCCTCCGCAGGGGATTGGGCTAATTCACCCCTCCACTTT. This sequence encodes CASSSSAGDWANSPLHF. The V call is TRBV28, the J call TRBJ1-6, with TRBD1 as a possible D gene (6 bases). Trimming removed 4 bases from V and 6 bases from J, with 19 bases in between. The CDR3 runs 17 residues. Germline loops: CDR1 MDHEN, CDR2 SYDVKM.

The chain recombines TRBV27 with TRBJ2-7; D is uncertain. Trimming shortened V by 6 bases and J by 0 bases, and 3 bases separated the two germline ends. The CDR3 consists of 11 residues. Germline V gene sequence: CDR1 MNHEY, CDR2 SMNVEV (reference sequence). The CDR3, as DNA: TGTGCCAGCAGCTCCTCCTACGAGCAGTACTTC. Translated, it gives CASSSSYEQYF.

The J gene is TRBJ1-2, the V gene TRBV4-3, with D perhaps TRBD1 (6 bases). The germline V and J ends were trimmed by 0 bases and 4 bases, with 12 bases remaining between them. The germline V gene encodes CDR1 LGHNA and CDR2 YSLEER. This CDR3 is built from 15 residues. Written as DNA, the CDR3 is TGCGCCAGCAGCCAAGATAGAGGGGGGTCCTATGGCTACACCTTC. Its translation: CASSQDRGGSYGYTF.

The J gene is TRBJ2-2, the V gene TRBV6-4; D is uncertain. V was clipped by 6 bases and J by 5 bases, with 7 bases between them. The CDR3 runs 12 residues. Germline V gene lookup returns CDR1 MRHNA and CDR2 SNTAGT. The CDR3 DNA reads TGTGCCAGCAGAAAAAGGACCGGGGAGCTGTTTTTT. Its translation: CASRKRTGELFF.

V usage is TRBV14 and J usage is TRBJ2-3, with TRBD1 matching 7 bases. The germline gives CDR1 SGHDN, CDR2 FVKESK. The CDR3 sequence is 18 residues long. V was clipped by 1 base and J by 0 bases; unmatched bases: 10. Written as DNA, the CDR3 is TGTGCCAGCAGCCAAGCCCTCACAGGGGATTTTAGCACAGATACGCAGTATTTT. It encodes CASSQALTGDFSTDTQYF.

The chain is built from TRBV9 and TRBJ2-3; possible D gene TRBD2, 5 bases. Germline CDR1 and CDR2: SGDLS and YYNGEE. The CDR3 contains 14 residues. The ends were cut back, 0 bases at V and 4 bases at J, with 9 bases in the middle. CDR3 sequence reads: CASSVDGDPDTQYF. The CDR3 DNA is TGTGCCAGCAGCGTAGACGGGGATCCAGATACGCAGTATTTT.

The chain has TRBV5-6 and TRBJ1-2; D may be TRBD1 (5 bases). Germline CDR1 reads SGHDT; CDR2 reads YYEEEE. The CDR3 loop spans 17 amino acids. Trimming shortened V by 1 base and J by 4 bases, and 20 bases separated the two germline ends. The CDR3 loop is CASSLWGLQTMGYGYTF. Here the CDR3 DNA reads TGTGCCAGCAGCTTGTGGGGCCTGCAAACCATGGGCTATGGCTACACCTTC.

The chain employs TRBV28 and TRBJ1-1, with D maybe TRBD1 (5 bases). Trimming left V 10 bases short and J 6 bases short, with 9 bases between. The germline V gene encodes CDR1 MDHEN and CDR2 SYDVKM. CDR3 length: 10 residues. The CDR3 DNA is TGTGCCATAGAAGGGGCTGAAGCTTTCTTT. Protein product: CAIEGAEAFF.

This chain uses TRBV19 with TRBJ1-2; D call uncertain. Trimming left V 3 bases short and J 4 bases short, with 12 bases between. CDR1 and CDR2 (germline): LNHDA, SQIVND (reference sequence). CDR3 length: 14 residues. CDR3 loop: CASSITGNAYGYTF. DNA for the CDR3: TGTGCCAGTAGTATCACGGGGAACGCCTATGGCTACACCTTC.

The chain is built from TRBV7-8 and TRBJ2-7, with D maybe TRBD1 (5 bases). Trimming pared 5 bases from V and 3 bases from J, leaving 11 bases between. The CDR3 consists of 13 residues. Germline CDR1 SGHVS, CDR2 FQNEAQ. The CDR3 sequence is CASSPRVIYEQYF. The CDR3 DNA is TGTGCCAGCAGCCCCAGGGTTATCTACGAGCAGTACTTC.

The chain links TRBV19 to TRBJ2-1; 11 nucleotides agree with TRBD2. The V gene end was trimmed by 5 bases and the J gene end by 4 bases; junction bases not matched to a gene: 7. CDR1 LNHDA and CDR2 SQIVND come from the germline V gene (reference sequence). The CDR3 sequence is 16 residues long. The CDR3 nucleotides are TGTGCCAGTAGTTTGACCGGGACTAGCGGATACAATGAGCAGTTCTTC. This translates into CASSLTGTSGYNEQFF.

This clone came up once. The chain uses TRBV5-1 and TRBJ1-4, with D maybe TRBD1 (6 bases). Trimming took off 1 base at V and 7 bases at J, with 14 bases between the two ends. In germline, CDR1 is SGHRS, CDR2 YFSETQ. The CDR3 contains 15 residues. For the CDR3, the DNA is TGCGCCAGCAGCTTGACCAGGGGAGATAGTGAAAAACTGTTTTTT. Translated: CASSLTRGDSEKLFF.

This chain links TRBV6-5 with TRBJ1-1, with D perhaps TRBD1 (5 bases). This CDR3 region has 15 residues. Trimming took off 2 bases at V and 3 bases at J, with 13 bases between the two ends. Germline V lookup: CDR1 MNHEY, CDR2 SVGAGI. This CDR3 is CASSYKGRWDTEAFF. The DNA for the CDR3 is TGTGCCAGCAGTTACAAGGGGCGGTGGGACACTGAAGCTTTCTTT.